This T cell receptor (beta chain) is drawn from a study of post-analysis software for immune sequencing data. Background on the study: Clinical courses comprised relapsing-remitting, secondary progressive and progressive-relapsing multiple sclerosis. Study findings and constraints: Relative to controls, patients had 5 or 6 TRBV segments at higher frequency, with TRBV5-6, TRBV5-1 and TRBV20-1 among these.

The TCR beta cDNA libraries contained unique molecular identifiers. TCRdb processed the PCR reads anew with MiXCR; each CDR3 protein has one entry. The sample carries roughly 600,000 distinct CDR3 sequences, roughly 40% recorded once. This CDR3 spans 14 amino acids. Trimming pared 0 bases from V and 3 bases from J, leaving 7 bases between. Germline CDR1 ENHRY, CDR2 SYGVKD. Points on this clonotype: Its antigen is undetermined.

The receptor was derived from a girl aged 10-17 years with multiple sclerosis. Sample: blood. This chain links TRBV10-3 with TRBJ2-3; D ambiguous. CDR3 nucleotide sequence: TGTGCCATCAGTGAGTCGAGAGAAACAGATACGCAGTATTTT. Residues: CAISESRETDTQYF.